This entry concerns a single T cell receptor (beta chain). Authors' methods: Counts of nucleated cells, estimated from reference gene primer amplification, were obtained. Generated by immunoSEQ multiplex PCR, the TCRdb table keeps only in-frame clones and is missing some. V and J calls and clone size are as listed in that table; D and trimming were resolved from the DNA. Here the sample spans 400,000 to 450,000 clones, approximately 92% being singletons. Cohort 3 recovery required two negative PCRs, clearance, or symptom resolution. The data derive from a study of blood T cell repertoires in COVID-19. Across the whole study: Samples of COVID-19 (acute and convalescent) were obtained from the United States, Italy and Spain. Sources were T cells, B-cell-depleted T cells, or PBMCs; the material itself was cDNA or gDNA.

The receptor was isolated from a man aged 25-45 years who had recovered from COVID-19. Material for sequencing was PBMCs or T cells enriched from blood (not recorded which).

In DNA, the CDR3 is TGTGCCAGCAGTGAGGAGGGAGGCTACACCTTC. This translates into CASSEEGGYTF. The chain employs TRBV2 and TRBJ1-2, with D hard to call. Looked up from germline, CDR1 is SNHLY and CDR2 is FYNNEI. This CDR3 has 11 residues. V was shortened by 3 bases and J by 8 bases, with 7 bases between the two germline ends.